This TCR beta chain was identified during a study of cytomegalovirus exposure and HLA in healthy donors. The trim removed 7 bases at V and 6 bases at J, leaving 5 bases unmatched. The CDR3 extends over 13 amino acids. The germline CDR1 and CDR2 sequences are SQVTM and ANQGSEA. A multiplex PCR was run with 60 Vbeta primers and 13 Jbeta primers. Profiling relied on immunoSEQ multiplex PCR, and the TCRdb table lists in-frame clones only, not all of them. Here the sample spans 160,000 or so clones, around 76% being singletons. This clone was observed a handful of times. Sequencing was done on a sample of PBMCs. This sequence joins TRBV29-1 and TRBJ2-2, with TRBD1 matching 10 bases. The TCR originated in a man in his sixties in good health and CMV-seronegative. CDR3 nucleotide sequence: TGCAGCGCTTTGACAGGGGGCTCCGGGGAGCTGTTTTTT. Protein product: CSALTGGSGELFF.